Listed below are T cell receptor beta chains from one sample, sequenced in a study of CD8 T cells in Susac syndrome. MiXCR, run by TCRdb on the immunoSEQ multiplex PCR reads, gives a single entry per CDR3 protein. This table holds approximately 190,000 distinct CDR3 sequences, approximately 95% found once. Sequencing used CD4+ T cells from PBMCs. These receptor sequences come from a human donor in good health. Each CDR3 is given with its conserved first and last residue. The order of the fields is J gene, V gene, D gene, clone size, CDR3 protein, CDR3 DNA. The D gene is left open where the match is weak. Some rows mark clone size as missing; the rest say once, few, many or name a class of expanded clone.

J: TRBJ1-1; V: TRBV29-1; D: NA; size: NA; CDR3: CSVEPGTTEAFF; DNA: TGCAGCGTTGAGCCAGGGACCACTGAAGCTTTCTTT
J: TRBJ1-1; V: TRBV9; D: TRBD1; size: NA; CDR3: CASSVGNRGLTEAFF; DNA: TGTGCCAGCAGCGTAGGGAACAGGGGGCTTACTGAAGCTTTCTTT
J: TRBJ2-6; V: TRBV7-2; D: NA; size: NA; CDR3: CASTLMRSGANVLTF; DNA: TGTGCCAGCACCTTGATGCGCTCTGGGGCCAACGTCCTGACTTTC
J: TRBJ2-5; V: TRBV28; D: NA; size: NA; CDR3: CASSRQGSRMETQYF; DNA: TGTGCCAGCAGCCGCCAAGGATCTCGGATGGAGACCCAGTACTTC
J: TRBJ1-2; V: TRBV6-5; D: NA; size: NA; CDR3: CASSYTGNYGYTF; DNA: TGTGCCAGCAGTTACACAGGGAACTATGGCTACACCTTC
J: TRBJ1-6; V: TRBV20-1; D: NA; size: NA; CDR3: CSAREQEMGNSPLHF; DNA: TGCAGTGCTAGAGAGCAGGAGATGGGGAATTCACCCCTCCACTTT
J: TRBJ2-1; V: TRBV6-6; D: NA; size: once; CDR3: CASESLRGNEQFF; DNA: TGTGCCAGCGAGAGCCTTCGGGGGAATGAGCAGTTCTTC
J: TRBJ2-3; V: TRBV28; D: NA; size: NA; CDR3: CASRLTGRIDTQYF; DNA: TGTGCCAGCAGGTTAACGGGCCGCATTGATACGCAGTATTTT
J: TRBJ2-6; V: TRBV24-1; D: NA; size: NA; CDR3: CATSPGVGANVLTF; DNA: TGTGCCACCAGTCCAGGGGTTGGGGCCAACGTCCTGACTTTC
J: TRBJ2-5; V: TRBV5-1; D: NA; size: NA; CDR3: CASSSDGGRQETQYF; DNA: TGCGCCAGCAGCTCCGATGGGGGGAGGCAAGAGACCCAGTACTTC
J: TRBJ2-2; V: TRBV7-3; D: NA; size: NA; CDR3: CASTTGRGPNTGELFF; DNA: TGTGCCAGCACCACAGGGCGGGGGCCTAACACCGGGGAGCTGTTTTTT
J: TRBJ1-2; V: TRBV4-3; D: NA; size: NA; CDR3: CASSQEEGRGAGYTF; DNA: TGCGCCAGCAGCCAAGAGGAGGGGAGAGGCGCTGGCTACACCTTC
J: TRBJ1-1; V: TRBV7-6; D: TRBD1; size: NA; CDR3: CASSLLGAGGLNTEAFF; DNA: TGTGCCAGCAGCTTACTCGGGGCAGGGGGTTTGAACACTGAAGCTTTCTTT
J: TRBJ1-2; V: TRBV3-1; D: NA; size: NA; CDR3: CASSHAMHGYTF; DNA: TGTGCCAGCAGCCACGCAATGCATGGCTACACCTTC
J: TRBJ2-1; V: TRBV28; D: NA; size: NA; CDR3: CASNIYNEQFF; DNA: TGTGCCAGCAATATATACAATGAGCAGTTCTTC
J: TRBJ1-1; V: TRBV28; D: NA; size: NA; CDR3: CASRPPSFKTAEKAFF; DNA: TGTGCCAGCAGGCCCCCCTCATTCAAGACGGCGGAGAAAGCTTTCTTT
J: TRBJ2-1; V: TRBV3-1; D: NA; size: NA; CDR3: CASSLTVSYNEQFF; DNA: TGTGCCAGCAGCCTCACAGTGTCCTACAATGAGCAGTTCTTC
J: TRBJ1-2; V: TRBV5-6; D: NA; size: NA; CDR3: CASSSGRQGRGYGYTF; DNA: TGTGCCAGCAGCTCTGGGCGGCAGGGGAGGGGCTATGGCTACACCTTC